The 18 T cell receptor beta chains below come from one sample, sequenced in a study of blood T cell repertoires in COVID-19. Assay used: immunoSEQ multiplex PCR; TCRdb lists only in-frame clones, some missing. This table holds about 150,000 clones, roughly 84% found once. Sample: peripheral blood. Receptors were obtained from a woman between 50 and 59 years old with acute or convalescent COVID-19.

The chain employs TRBV28 and TRBJ2-1; 13 positions agree with TRBD2. The ends lost 5 bases at V and 4 bases at J; junction bases unmatched: 5. The germline gives CDR1 MDHEN, CDR2 SYDVKM. The CDR3 covers 16 residues. The CDR3 DNA reads TGTGCCAGCAGTGCGGGGACTAGCGGGAATTACAATGAGCAGTTCTTC. Amino acids: CASSAGTSGNYNEQFF.

This clone has only one observation. This sequence joins TRBV7-9 and TRBJ2-5, with D perhaps matching TRBD1 (6 bases). This CDR3 is 14 amino acids long. Per the germline V gene, CDR1 is SEHNR and CDR2 is FQNEAQ (reference sequence). Trimming left V 4 bases short and J 3 bases short, with 12 bases between. DNA of the CDR3: TGTGCCAGCAGCTCCCAGACAGGAAAAGAGACCCAGTACTTC. This codes for CASSSQTGKETQYF.

This clone appeared once. The V call is TRBV7-9, the J call TRBJ2-2, with 9 bases aligning to TRBD1. The CDR3 extends over 16 amino acids. Germline loops: CDR1 SEHNR, CDR2 FQNEAQ (reference sequence). Trimming took 3 bases from V and 7 from J; bases not matched to a gene: 9. CDR3 nucleotide sequence: TGTGCCAGCAGCTTTGGACAGGGGACAAAGGGCGGGGAGCTGTTTTTT. Residues: CASSFGQGTKGGELFF.

This clone came up once. The chain's CDR3 is CASSLGTSSTGELFF. The DNA for the CDR3 is TGTGCCAGCAGCCTCGGGACTAGCAGTACCGGGGAGCTGTTTTTT. The chain links TRBV5-4 to TRBJ2-2; 9 nucleotides align to TRBD2. Per the germline V gene, CDR1 is SGHNT and CDR2 is YYREEE (reference sequence). Germline trimming cut 4 bases from V and 5 bases from J; bases unmatched to any gene: 6. CDR3 length equals 15 residues.

The gene calls are TRBV7-6 and TRBJ2-5; the D gene is possibly TRBD2 (6 bases). Per the germline V gene, CDR1 is SGHVS and CDR2 is FNYEAQ. V lost 5 bases, J lost 2 bases, and 18 bases lay in between. The CDR3 length is 16 residues. The CDR3 here is CASSRPAEDYQETQYF. In DNA, the CDR3 is TGTGCCAGCAGCCGCCCGGCGGAGGACTATCAAGAGACCCAGTACTTC.

The rearrangement uses TRBV9 and TRBJ2-2; tentatively, D is TRBD1 (6 bases). V shed 0 bases and J shed 5 bases, with 11 bases lying between them. This CDR3 has 15 residues. CDR1 SGDLS and CDR2 YYNGEE come from the germline V gene. Here the CDR3 DNA reads TGTGCCAGCAGCGTAGTGACAGGTGGGACCGGGGAGCTGTTTTTT. Translation gives CASSVVTGGTGELFF.

This clone was observed a single time. V is TRBV12-2 and J is TRBJ1-2; TRBD1, the table's D call, lacks a check against the DNA. TRBV12-2 is marked as a pseudogene. The CDR3 runs to 16 residues. This CDR3 reads CASRTNQQATNYGYTF. CDR3 DNA sequence: TGTGCAAGTCGCACCAACCAACAGGCTACTAACTATGGCTACACCTTC.

V and J are TRBV7-3 and TRBJ2-5, with D hard to call. Trimming stripped 2 bases from V and 4 bases from J, with 8 bases between. CDR3 size: 13 residues. Germline V lookup: CDR1 SGHTA, CDR2 FQGTGA. This CDR3 is CASSLFPRETQYF. The DNA of the CDR3 is TGTGCCAGCAGCTTATTTCCGCGAGAGACCCAGTACTTC.

The chain recombines TRBV6-5 with TRBJ1-3; possible D gene TRBD1, 5 bases. V lost 4 bases and J lost 7, with 11 bases in between. Germline values: CDR1 MNHEY, CDR2 SVGAGI. The CDR3 covers 13 residues. CDR3 nucleotides: TGTGCCAGCAGTTTGCAGGGCAGCAACACCATATATTTT. Translated, it gives CASSLQGSNTIYF.

The chain has TRBV4-3 and TRBJ1-2; D is ambiguous. Germline V lookup: CDR1 LGHNA, CDR2 YSLEER. The CDR3 has 14 amino acids. V lost 3 bases and J 0 bases, leaving 8 bases between the germline ends. The chain's CDR3 is CASSHHSANYGYTF. Here the CDR3 DNA reads TGCGCCAGCAGCCACCACAGTGCTAACTATGGCTACACCTTC.

V gene TRBV23-1 combines with J gene TRBJ1-5; 7 positions agree with TRBD1. TRBV23-1 belongs to the ORF category, with a function that is uncertain. Trimming cost V 4 bases and J 2 bases; bases outside gene matches: 8. The CDR3 is 16 residues long. CDR3 in DNA: TGCGCCAGCAGTCCCCGCCGGGACAGAGGCAATCAGCCCCAGCATTTT. It encodes CASSPRRDRGNQPQHF.

A remark on this clone: The conserved final phenylalanine or tryptophan is absent from the CDR3, which likely points to a read error. The limits of the CDR3 on the DNA are not certain, so only TCRdb's listed CDR3 is given. This chain connects TRBV28 to TRBJ1-2; the table assigns TRBD1, which was not confirmed against the DNA. Germline loops: CDR1 MDHEN, CDR2 SYDVKM. The CDR3 length is 11 residues, termini included. The CDR3 is CASSSQGIPVP.

This clone has a single count. This chain joins TRBV2 and TRBJ2-7, with 12 bases matching TRBD2. The CDR3 covers 15 residues. With 4 bases clipped from V and 2 bases from J, the junction kept 3 bases outside the gene matches. Germline CDR1 SNHLY, CDR2 FYNNEI. CDR3 sequence (DNA): TGTGCCAGCAGTGGGACTAGCGGGGAGCCCTACGAGCAGTACTTC. Amino acids: CASSGTSGEPYEQYF.

The chain couples TRBV10-3 to TRBJ2-1; 9 bases line up with TRBD2. Losses at the gene ends were 8 bases for V and 2 bases for J; bases not matched to a gene: 4. CDR3 length: 14 residues. The V gene's germline CDR1 is ENHRY and CDR2 SYGVKD. The CDR3: CAIRTSDTYNEQFF. In DNA, the CDR3 is TGTGCCATCCGGACTAGCGACACCTACAATGAGCAGTTCTTC.

The chain recombines TRBV7-2 with TRBJ2-2, with D possibly being TRBD2 (7 bases). Between the trimmed V and J ends, which lost 9 bases and 4 bases, there was a span of 21 bases. Germline CDR1 and CDR2: SGHTA and FQGNSA. This CDR3 comprises 16 residues. CDR3 nucleotides: TGTGCCAGTTCCTTAAACGGGGGGCGGATCACCGGGGAGCTGTTTTTT. It codes for CASSLNGGRITGELFF. The complete variable domain, with remaining parts taken from reference TRBV7-2 and TRBJ2-2, reads GAGVSQSPSNKVTEKGKDVELRCDPISGHTALYWYRQSLGQGLEFLIYFQGNSAPDKSGLPSDRFSAERTGGSVSTLTIQRTQQEDSAVYLCASSLNGGRITGELFFGEGSRLTVL.

The chain links TRBV5-4 to TRBJ2-1, with 13 bases identical to TRBD2. From germline, CDR1 is SGHNT and CDR2 YYREEE (reference sequence). The J segment lost 4 bases and the V segment lost 5 bases, leaving 6 bases of the junction unmatched. The CDR3 is 16 residues long. The CDR3 is CASRLAGGPAYNEQFF. The DNA of the CDR3 is TGTGCCAGCAGACTAGCGGGAGGGCCGGCATACAATGAGCAGTTCTTC.

The chain uses TRBV9 and TRBJ2-7; D is unresolved. Germline V CDR1 and CDR2: SGDLS, YYNGEE. This CDR3 is built from 15 residues. V lost 0 bases to trimming and J lost 0 bases, with 10 bases between them. Here the CDR3 reads CASSVATVPSYEQYF. The CDR3 DNA is TGTGCCAGCAGCGTAGCTACGGTTCCCTCCTACGAGCAGTACTTC.

This clone has just one count. V and J are TRBV6-6 and TRBJ2-2; unclear D gene. CDR3 length: 13 amino acids. Germline lookup yields CDR1 MNHNY and CDR2 SVGAGI (reference sequence). The V end lost 5 bases, the J end lost 3 bases, and 7 bases lay between the germline ends. CDR3 residues: CASSGQYTGELFF. The CDR3 bases are TGTGCCAGCAGTGGGCAGTACACCGGGGAGCTGTTTTTT.